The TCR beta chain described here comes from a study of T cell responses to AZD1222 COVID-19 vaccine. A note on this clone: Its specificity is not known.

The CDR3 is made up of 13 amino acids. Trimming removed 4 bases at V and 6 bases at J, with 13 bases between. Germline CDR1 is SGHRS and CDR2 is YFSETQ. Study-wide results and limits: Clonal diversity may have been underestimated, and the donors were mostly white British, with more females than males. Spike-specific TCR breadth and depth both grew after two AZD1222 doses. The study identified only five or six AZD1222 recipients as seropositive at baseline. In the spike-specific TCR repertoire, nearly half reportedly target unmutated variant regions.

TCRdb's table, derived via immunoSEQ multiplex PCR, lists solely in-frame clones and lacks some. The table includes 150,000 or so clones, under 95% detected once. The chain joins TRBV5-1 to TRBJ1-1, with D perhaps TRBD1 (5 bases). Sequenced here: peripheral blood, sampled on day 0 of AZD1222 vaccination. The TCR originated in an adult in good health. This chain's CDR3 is CASSPGGVAEAFF. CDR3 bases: TGCGCCAGCAGCCCCGGGGGTGTGGCTGAAGCTTTCTTT.